Listed here are 21 T cell receptor beta chains from one sample, sequenced in a study of monozygotic twins with inflammatory bowel disease. TCRdb re-called the 5' RACE reads and catalogs CDR3 proteins one per entry, DNA excluded. This sample contains more than 350,000 distinct CDR3 sequences. The specimen sequenced was blood. These receptors came from a human donor with ulcerative colitis or Crohn's disease, or a healthy co-twin of an affected twin (not recorded which).

This sequence joins TRBV4-2 and TRBJ2-1; checking the TCRdb D call of TRBD2 is not possible without DNA. The germline V gene encodes CDR1 LGHNA and CDR2 YNFKEQ. This CDR3 contains 15 residues. The CDR3 is CASSPLGLAGVEQFF.

The J gene is TRBJ2-3, the V gene TRBV5-4. The CDR3 contains 15 residues. Per germline, CDR1 SGHNT and CDR2 YYREEE (reference sequence). The CDR3 here is CASSLAGRRTDTQYF.

The rearrangement uses TRBV20-1 and TRBJ2-6; the TCRdb D gene call, TRBD2, has no DNA to confirm it. The CDR3 contains 14 residues. Germline V lookup: CDR1 DFQATT, CDR2 SNEGSKA (reference sequence). CDR3: CSAREGQGANVLTF.

This chain links TRBV27 with TRBJ1-5; TCRdb indicates TRBD1, and absent DNA this call remains unverified. This CDR3 is built from 13 residues. Looked up from germline, CDR1 is MNHEY and CDR2 is SMNVEV (reference sequence). The CDR3 here is CASSRRGGEPQHF.

The chain has TRBV5-1 and TRBJ2-3. The CDR3 is 15 residues long. Germline lookup yields CDR1 SGHRS and CDR2 YFSETQ. The CDR3: CASSSEAASTDTQYF.

The gene calls are TRBV5-8 and TRBJ2-1. The length of the CDR3 is 15 residues. Germline assignment: CDR1 SGHTS and CDR2 YDEGEE. CDR3 in amino acids: CASSLGRGVHNEQFF.

The chain uses TRBV18 and TRBJ2-7. Germline CDR1 reads KGHSH; CDR2 reads LQKENI. The CDR3 is made up of 14 amino acids. The CDR3 reads CASSPAQYSYEQYF.

The J gene is TRBJ2-2, the V gene TRBV29-1; with no DNA, the TCRdb D assignment of TRBD1 cannot be verified. The CDR3 is 12 amino acids. CDR1 is SQVTM and CDR2 is ANQGSEA in the germline V gene. The CDR3: CSVGEYTGELFF.

The genes are TRBV7-9 and TRBJ1-6; TCRdb proposes TRBD1, but this gene call is untestable without DNA. From germline, CDR1 is SEHNR and CDR2 FQNEAQ (reference sequence). The CDR3 totals 16 residues. The CDR3: CASSGIARGNNSPLHF.

The chain joins TRBV28 to TRBJ1-2; TCRdb outputs TRBD1, but without DNA this stays unchecked. Germline loops: CDR1 MDHEN, CDR2 SYDVKM. This CDR3 is built from 12 residues. The CDR3 loop is CAARSKNYGYTF.

The chain has TRBV7-2 and TRBJ2-3; the D call from TCRdb, TRBD1, cannot be confirmed without DNA. Germline values: CDR1 SGHTA, CDR2 FQGNSA. The CDR3 covers 13 residues. The CDR3: CASSFQGTDTQYF.

The chain uses TRBV3-1 and TRBJ2-4. The CDR3 is made up of 17 amino acids. Germline CDR1 and CDR2: LGHDT and YNNKEL (reference sequence). CDR3 protein: CASSQGDGGQSKNIQYF.

The CDR3 is CASSSREAVAYNEQFF. The rearrangement links TRBV6-2 or TRBV6-3 to TRBJ2-1; the D call from TCRdb, TRBD2, cannot be confirmed without DNA. CDR1 and CDR2 (germline): MNHEY, SVGEGT. The CDR3 runs 16 residues.

V usage is TRBV11-2 and J usage is TRBJ2-7; the TRBD1 assignment by TCRdb is unverifiable without DNA. Germline CDR1 SGHAT, CDR2 FQNNGV. The CDR3 covers 17 residues. CDR3 region: CASSLDHRTVLGHEQYF.

The chain uses TRBV10-3 and TRBJ2-1; checking the TCRdb D call of TRBD1 is not possible without DNA. Germline V CDR1 and CDR2: ENHRY, SYGVKD. The CDR3 covers 13 residues. The CDR3 is CAIMSVSHNEQFF.

This chain uses TRBV27 with TRBJ1-2; TCRdb picks TRBD1, but there is no DNA to check that call. The length of the CDR3 is 14 residues. Germline V gene lookup returns CDR1 MNHEY and CDR2 SMNVEV (reference sequence). Here the CDR3 reads CASSPRGSVYGFTF.

The V call is TRBV6-1, the J call TRBJ2-1; absent DNA, TCRdb's TRBD2 call cannot be checked. The CDR3 spans 14 residues. Germline loops: CDR1 MNHNS, CDR2 SASEGT. The CDR3: CASSPSSGGGEQFF.

This chain links TRBV7-2 with TRBJ1-1. Germline loops: CDR1 SGHTA, CDR2 FQGNSA. This CDR3 has 14 residues. CDR3 sequence reads: CASSPRLKNTEAFF.

The rearrangement links TRBV18 to TRBJ2-5. CDR1 and CDR2 (germline): KGHSH, LQKENI. This CDR3 is built from 13 residues. The CDR3: CASSPGSRETQYF.

The chain uses TRBV28 and TRBJ2-7. This CDR3 spans 13 amino acids. Germline V gives CDR1 MDHEN, CDR2 SYDVKM. CDR3 protein: CASSPAVTYEQYF.

This chain links TRBV20-1 with TRBJ1-1. Germline lookup yields CDR1 DFQATT and CDR2 SNEGSKA (reference sequence). The CDR3 extends over 12 amino acids. The CDR3 region is CSARRENTEAFF.